The clone carrying this T cell receptor beta chain was observed at least ten times. Its antigen is unidentified. The data stem from a study of CD8 T cells in ankylosing spondylitis. Study conclusions and caveats: The study identified a TCR beta motif of several highly homologous variants that appeared characteristic of ankylosing spondylitis blood. Disease-linked clones were found to be CD8+ and relatively rare in peripheral blood. Earlier authors reported some of these motif variants in reactive arthritis synovial fluid and blood.

A quantitative 5'-RACE method, one with molecular barcodes, was used to make TCR beta libraries. Each CDR3 protein gets one entry after TCRdb re-called the 5' RACE reads with MiXCR. The table records 150,000 to 200,000 distinct CDR3 sequences, roughly 18% of them present only once. This CDR3 comprises 17 residues. V lost 6 bases and J lost 0, with 17 bases in between. Germline V gene sequence: CDR1 SEHNR, CDR2 FQNEAQ (reference sequence). The source is a male donor under 30 with ankylosing spondylitis or in good health (not recorded which). The sample was blood, either unsorted or a sorted T cell fraction (not recorded which). V and J are TRBV7-9 and TRBJ1-4; weak D call: TRBD1 (6 bases). CDR3 region: CASRSKGGAATNEKLFF. The CDR3 nucleotides read TGTGCCAGCAGATCAAAAGGGGGGGCAGCAACTAATGAAAAACTGTTTTTT. The full variable domain, its missing parts supplied by reference TRBV7-9 and TRBJ1-4, is DTGVSQNPRHKITKRGQNVTFRCDPISEHNRLYWYRQTLGQGPEFLTYFQNEAQLEKSRLLSDRFSAERPKGSFSTLEIQRTEQGDSAMYLCASRSKGGAATNEKLFFGSGTQLSVL.